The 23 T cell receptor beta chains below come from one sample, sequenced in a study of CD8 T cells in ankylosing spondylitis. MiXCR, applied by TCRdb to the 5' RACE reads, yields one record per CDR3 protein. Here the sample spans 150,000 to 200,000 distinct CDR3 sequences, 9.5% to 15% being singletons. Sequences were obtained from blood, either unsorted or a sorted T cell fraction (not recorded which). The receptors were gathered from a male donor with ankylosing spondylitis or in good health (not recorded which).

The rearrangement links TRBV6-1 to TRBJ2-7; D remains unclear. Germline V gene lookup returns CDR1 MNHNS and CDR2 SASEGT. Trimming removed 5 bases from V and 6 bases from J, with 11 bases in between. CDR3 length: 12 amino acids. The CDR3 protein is CASSLLGIEQYF. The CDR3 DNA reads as TGTGCCAGCAGTTTGCTGGGTATCGAGCAGTACTTC.

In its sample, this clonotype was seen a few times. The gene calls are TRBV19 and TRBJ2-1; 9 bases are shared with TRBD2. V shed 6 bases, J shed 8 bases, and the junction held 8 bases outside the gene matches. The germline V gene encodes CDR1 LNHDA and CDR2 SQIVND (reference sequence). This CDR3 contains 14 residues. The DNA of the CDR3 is TGTGCCAGTAGCGGGCTAGCGGGGTTTGATGAGCAGTTCTTC. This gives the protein CASSGLAGFDEQFF.

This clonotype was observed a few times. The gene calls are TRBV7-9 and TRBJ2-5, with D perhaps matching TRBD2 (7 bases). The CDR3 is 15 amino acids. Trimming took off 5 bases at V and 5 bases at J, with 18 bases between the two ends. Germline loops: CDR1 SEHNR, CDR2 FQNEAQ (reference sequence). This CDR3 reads CASSPSRGAMETQYF. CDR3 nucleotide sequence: TGTGCCAGCAGCCCAAGCCGGGGGGCTATGGAGACCCAGTACTTC. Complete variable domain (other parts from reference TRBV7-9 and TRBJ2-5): DTGVSQNPRHKITKRGQNVTFRCDPISEHNRLYWYRQTLGQGPEFLTYFQNEAQLEKSRLLSDRFSAERPKGSFSTLEIQRTEQGDSAMYLCASSPSRGAMETQYFGPGTRLLVL.

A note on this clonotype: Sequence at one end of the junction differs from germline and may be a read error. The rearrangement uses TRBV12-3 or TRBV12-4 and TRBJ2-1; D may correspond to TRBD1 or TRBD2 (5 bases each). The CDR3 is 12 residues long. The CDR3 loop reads CASSSGPPVTSF. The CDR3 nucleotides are TGTGCCAGCAGCTCGGGACCTCCGGTTACCTCCTTC.

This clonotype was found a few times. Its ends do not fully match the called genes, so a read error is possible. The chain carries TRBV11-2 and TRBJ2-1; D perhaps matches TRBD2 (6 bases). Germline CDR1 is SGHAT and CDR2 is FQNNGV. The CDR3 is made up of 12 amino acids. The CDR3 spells CASSYPSAGPDF. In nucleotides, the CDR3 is TGTGCCAGCAGCTACCCCTCAGCGGGCCCGGACTTC.

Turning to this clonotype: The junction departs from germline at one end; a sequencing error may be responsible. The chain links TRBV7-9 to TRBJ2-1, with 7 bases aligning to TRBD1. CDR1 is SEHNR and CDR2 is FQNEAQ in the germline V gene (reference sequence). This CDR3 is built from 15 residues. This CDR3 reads CVSSLGQSTYNEQFF. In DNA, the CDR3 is TGTGTCAGCAGCTTGGGACAGAGCACTTACAATGAGCAGTTCTTC.

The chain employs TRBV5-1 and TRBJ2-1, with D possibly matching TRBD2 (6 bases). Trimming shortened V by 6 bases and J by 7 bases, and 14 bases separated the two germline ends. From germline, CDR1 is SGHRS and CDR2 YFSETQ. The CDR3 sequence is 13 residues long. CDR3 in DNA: TGCGCCAGCAAAAGTGGGGGGTCAAATGAGCAGTTCTTC. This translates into CASKSGGSNEQFF.

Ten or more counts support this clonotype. CDR3 coding DNA: TGCGCCAGCAGCTGGTACGGGGTCTCCGATGAGCAGTTCTTC. This gives the protein CASSWYGVSDEQFF. The chain links TRBV5-1 to TRBJ2-1; D is possibly TRBD2 (5 bases). This CDR3 region has 14 residues. Germline lookup yields CDR1 SGHRS and CDR2 YFSETQ. Between the trimmed V and J ends, which lost 3 bases and 8 bases, there was a span of 15 bases. Full variable domain (rest looked up from reference TRBV5-1 and TRBJ2-1): KAGVTQTPRYLIKTRGQQVTLSCSPISGHRSVSWYQQTPGQGLQFLFEYFSETQRNKGNFPGRFSGRQFSNSRSEMNVSTLELGDSALYLCASSWYGVSDEQFFGPGTRLTVL.

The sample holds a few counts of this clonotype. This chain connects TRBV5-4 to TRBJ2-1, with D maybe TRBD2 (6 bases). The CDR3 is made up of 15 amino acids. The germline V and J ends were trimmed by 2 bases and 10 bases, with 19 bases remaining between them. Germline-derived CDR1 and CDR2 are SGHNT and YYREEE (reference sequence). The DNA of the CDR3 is TGTGCCAGCAGCTTTGGGGGACTGAACCCCGGGGAGCAGTTCTTC. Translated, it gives CASSFGGLNPGEQFF.

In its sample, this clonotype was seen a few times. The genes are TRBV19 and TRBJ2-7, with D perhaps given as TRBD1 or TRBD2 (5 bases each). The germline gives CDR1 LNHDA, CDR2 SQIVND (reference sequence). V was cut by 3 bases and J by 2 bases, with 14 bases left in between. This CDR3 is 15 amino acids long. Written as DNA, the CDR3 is TGTGCCAGTAGTATTTTTGGGACGGGCACCTACGAGCAGTACTTC. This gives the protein CASSIFGTGTYEQYF. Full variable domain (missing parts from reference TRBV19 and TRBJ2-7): DGGITQSPKYLFRKEGQNVTLSCEQNLNHDAMYWYRQDPGQGLRLIYYSQIVNDFQKGDIAEGYSVSREKKESFPLTVTSAQKNPTAFYLCASSIFGTGTYEQYFGPGTRLTVT.

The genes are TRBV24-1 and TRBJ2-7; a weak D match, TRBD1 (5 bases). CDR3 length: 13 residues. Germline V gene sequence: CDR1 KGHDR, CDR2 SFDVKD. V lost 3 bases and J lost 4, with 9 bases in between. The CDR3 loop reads CATSDPDSYEQYF. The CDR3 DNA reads TGTGCCACCAGTGATCCTGACAGTTACGAGCAGTACTTC.

CDR3: CASSHGTGDLYEQYF. The CDR3 coding sequence is TGCGCCAGCAGCCACGGGACAGGGGACCTCTACGAGCAGTACTTC. The genes are TRBV4-1 and TRBJ2-7; 10 nucleotides agree with TRBD1. The germline V gene encodes CDR1 MGHRA and CDR2 YSYEKL. Losses at the gene ends were 3 bases for V and 3 bases for J; bases not matched to a gene: 5. The length of the CDR3 is 15 residues.

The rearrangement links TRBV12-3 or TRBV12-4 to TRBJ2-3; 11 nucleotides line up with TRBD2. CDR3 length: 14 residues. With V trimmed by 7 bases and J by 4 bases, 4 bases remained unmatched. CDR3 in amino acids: CASNSLAGADTQYF. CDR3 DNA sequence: TGTGCCAGCAACTCACTAGCGGGGGCAGATACGCAGTATTTT.

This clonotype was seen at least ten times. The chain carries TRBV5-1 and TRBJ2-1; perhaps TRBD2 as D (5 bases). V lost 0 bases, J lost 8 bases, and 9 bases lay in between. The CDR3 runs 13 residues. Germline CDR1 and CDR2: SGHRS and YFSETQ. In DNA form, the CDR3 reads TGCGCCAGCAGCTTGGGAGGAGCGGATGAGCAGTTCTTC. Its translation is CASSLGGADEQFF.

CDR3 protein: CASSEALLNTEAFF. The CDR3 DNA is TGTGCCAGCAGTGAAGCATTGCTGAACACTGAAGCTTTCTTT. The chain combines TRBV2 with TRBJ1-1; D call uncertain. The CDR3 has 14 residues. The V end lost 0 bases, the J end lost 0 bases, and 5 bases lay between the germline ends. The germline V gene encodes CDR1 SNHLY and CDR2 FYNNEI.

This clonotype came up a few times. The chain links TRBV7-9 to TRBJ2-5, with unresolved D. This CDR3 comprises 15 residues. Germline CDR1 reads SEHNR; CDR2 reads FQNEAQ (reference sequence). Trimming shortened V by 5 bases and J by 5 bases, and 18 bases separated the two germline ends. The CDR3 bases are TGTGCCAGCAGCCCCTACCCCCTAGAAAGGGAGACCCAGTACTTC. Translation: CASSPYPLERETQYF.

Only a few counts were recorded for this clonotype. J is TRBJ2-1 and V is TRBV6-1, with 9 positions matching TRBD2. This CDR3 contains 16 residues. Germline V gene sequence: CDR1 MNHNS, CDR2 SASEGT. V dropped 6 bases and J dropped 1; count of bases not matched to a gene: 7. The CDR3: CASSPRLAESYNEQFF. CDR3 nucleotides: TGTGCCAGCAGCCCTAGACTAGCGGAATCCTACAATGAGCAGTTCTTC.

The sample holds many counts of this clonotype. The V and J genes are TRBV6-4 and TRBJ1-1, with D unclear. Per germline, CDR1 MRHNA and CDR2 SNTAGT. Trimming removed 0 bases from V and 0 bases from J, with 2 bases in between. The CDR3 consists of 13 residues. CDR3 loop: CASSDSMNTEAFF. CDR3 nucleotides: TGTGCCAGCAGTGACTCCATGAACACTGAAGCTTTCTTT.

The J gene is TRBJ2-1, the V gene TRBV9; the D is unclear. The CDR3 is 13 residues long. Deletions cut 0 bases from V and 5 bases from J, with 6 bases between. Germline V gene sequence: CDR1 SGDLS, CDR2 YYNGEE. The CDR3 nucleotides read TGTGCCAGCAGCGTAGTCCCGGACAATGAGCAGTTCTTC. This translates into CASSVVPDNEQFF.

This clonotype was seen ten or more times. CDR3 coding DNA: TGTGCCAGCAGTTTCCGGTGGCCGCTCTGGCCAGATACGCAGTATTTT. As protein: CASSFRWPLWPDTQYF. The gene calls are TRBV12-3 or TRBV12-4 and TRBJ2-3, with D hard to call. This CDR3 is 16 amino acids long. V lost 3 bases to trimming and J lost 4 bases, with 17 bases between them.

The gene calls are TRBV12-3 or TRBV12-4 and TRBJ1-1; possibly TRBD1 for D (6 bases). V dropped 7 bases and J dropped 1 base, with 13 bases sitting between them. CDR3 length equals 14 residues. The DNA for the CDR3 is TGTGCCAGCACCTTAAAGGGGGGGAACACTGAAGCTTTCTTT. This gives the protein CASTLKGGNTEAFF.

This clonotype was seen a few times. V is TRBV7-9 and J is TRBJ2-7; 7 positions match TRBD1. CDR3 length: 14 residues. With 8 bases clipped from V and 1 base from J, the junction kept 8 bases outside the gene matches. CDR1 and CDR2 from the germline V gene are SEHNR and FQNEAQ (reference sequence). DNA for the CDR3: TGTGCCAGCTCCCCGGGACAGAAATCCTACGAGCAGTACTTC. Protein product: CASSPGQKSYEQYF.

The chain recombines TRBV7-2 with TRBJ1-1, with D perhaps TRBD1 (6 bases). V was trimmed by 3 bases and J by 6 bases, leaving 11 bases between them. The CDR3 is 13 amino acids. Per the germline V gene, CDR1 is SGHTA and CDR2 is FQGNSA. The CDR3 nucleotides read TGTGCCAGCAGCTTCCCGACAGGATCTGAAGCTTTCTTT. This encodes CASSFPTGSEAFF.